This T cell receptor beta chain was profiled in a study of human T cells and chemical hapten exposure. On the study more broadly: The study sensitized with 2% DPC on an approximately 2 cm by approximately 2 cm patch of upper inner arm skin.

TCRdb re-called the RACE reads through MiXCR, storing one row per CDR3 protein. The sample yields more than 35,000 distinct CDR3 sequences, 5% to 7% seen once. This clonotype was seen ten or more times. Its antigen is as yet unknown. Study-level points and caveats: Versus controls, significantly more large CDR3 similarity clusters arose from expanded TCRs.

Time point meaning: patch test 1, 2 weeks after DPC sensitization. Treatment: therapeutic diphenylcyclopropenone sensitization with weekly scalp DPC. Total RNA was isolated from unfractionated whole blood. CDR3 length equals 13 residues. Deletions cut 5 bases from V and 4 bases from J, with 11 bases between. The germline V gene encodes CDR1 SGHAT and CDR2 FQNNGV. The chain recombines TRBV11-2 with TRBJ1-2; D not resolved. The clonotype originates from a woman aged 30 to 39 with alopecia areata. Some clones in this sample may be carry-over from other donors' samples. Specimen: whole blood, collected in connection with sensitization to the hapten diphenylcyclopropenone (DPC). CDR3 bases: TGTGCCAGCAGCAACGGACTGTTCTATGGCTACACCTTC. Residues: CASSNGLFYGYTF.